The present T cell receptor beta chain was sequenced within a study of T cell responses to AZD1222 COVID-19 vaccine. Study observations and caveats: Only after the peak T cell response were repertoires sampled. In a largely white British group with more females than males, clonal diversity was possibly underestimated. Spike-specific TCRs gained breadth and depth after people received two AZD1222 doses.

The repertoire was sequenced with immunoSEQ multiplex PCR; TCRdb's copy has only in-frame clones and lacks some. Found here are around 100,000 clones, about nine tenths of them singletons; the top ten hold 1.5% to 2%. V was pared by 3 bases and J by 5 bases, with 18 bases between. Germline values: CDR1 SGHNT, CDR2 YYREEE (reference sequence). The CDR3 consists of 15 residues. Comments on this clone: Its antigen remains unknown.

Sequencing used peripheral blood, obtained on day 0 of AZD1222 vaccination. The clonotype was recovered from an adult in good health. This sequence joins TRBV5-4 and TRBJ2-7; D is possibly TRBD2 (5 bases). The CDR3 loop is CASSSTSGTRDEQYF. CDR3 coding DNA: TGTGCCAGCAGCTCTACCTCGGGAACCCGCGACGAGCAGTACTTC.